Each of the 28 T cell receptor beta chains below was sequenced from the same sample in a study of control samples from healthy donors and cancer patients. The data were produced by immunoSEQ multiplex PCR, yet TCRdb's version contains in-frame clones alone and is incomplete. Of about 50,000 clones in the sample, around 97% were seen once. The sample was blood. These receptors were taken from a woman in her twenties or thirties in good health.

DNA for the CDR3: TGTGCCTGGAATAGCGTCAGGGCCCTAGATACGCAGTATTTT. Encoded protein: CAWNSVRALDTQYF. This chain connects TRBV30 to TRBJ2-3; D is possibly TRBD1 or TRBD2 (5 bases each). CDR1 and CDR2 from the germline V gene are GTSNPN and SVGIG (reference sequence). The CDR3 has 14 amino acids. Trimming pared 4 bases from V and 5 bases from J, leaving 16 bases between.

Only one count was recorded for this clone. The chain carries TRBV19 and TRBJ2-5; D remains ambiguous. Trimming pared 2 bases from V and 3 bases from J, leaving 10 bases between. The CDR3 is 14 residues long. In germline, CDR1 is LNHDA, CDR2 SQIVND (reference sequence). CDR3 nucleotides: TGTGCCAGTAGTATACATCTAGAAGAAGAGACCCAGTACTTC. Translated: CASSIHLEEETQYF.

This chain uses TRBV6-4 with TRBJ2-1; D perhaps matches TRBD2 (6 bases). This CDR3 region has 13 residues. V lost 0 bases and J 8 bases, leaving 8 bases between the germline ends. Germline lookup yields CDR1 MRHNA and CDR2 SNTAGT. The CDR3 sequence: CASSDSERDEQFF. The CDR3 DNA reads TGTGCCAGCAGTGACTCCGAGCGGGATGAGCAGTTCTTC.

The chain carries TRBV19 and TRBJ1-4; 7 bases align to TRBD1. V shed 6 bases, J shed 8 bases, and the junction held 6 bases outside the gene matches. The V gene's germline CDR1 is LNHDA and CDR2 SQIVND (reference sequence). The CDR3 runs 13 residues. The CDR3 nucleotides are TGTGCCAGTAGCCCTGACAGGGAAGAAAAACTGTTTTTT. Its translation is CASSPDREEKLFF.

Concerning this clone: Given the absence of the conserved phenylalanine or tryptophan at the CDR3 end, a read error is likely. It is unclear where the CDR3 begins or ends on the DNA, so no DNA is shown, and the CDR3 is as TCRdb lists it. This chain connects TRBV6-4 to TRBJ2-7; the table's D call TRBD2 went unverified against the DNA. Germline CDR1 and CDR2: MRHNA and SNTAGT. With termini counted, the CDR3 has 12 amino acids. CDR3 sequence: CAHTIRGRRSGR.

This clone came up a few times. The gene calls are TRBV25-1 and TRBJ2-7; a weak D match, TRBD2 (6 bases). V lost 4 bases, J lost 7 bases, and 14 bases lay in between. The CDR3 consists of 13 residues. Germline V gene lookup returns CDR1 MGHDK and CDR2 SYGVNS. The chain's CDR3 is CASSVRDVGEQYF. The CDR3 region has the DNA TGTGCCAGCAGTGTGCGGGATGTCGGTGAGCAGTACTTC.

The rearrangement uses TRBV5-1 and TRBJ1-4; the D is unclear. The CDR3 is 14 amino acids. CDR1 is SGHRS, CDR2 YFSETQ, per germline. V shed 3 bases and J shed 7 bases, with 13 bases lying between them. The CDR3 loop reads CASSSGGMGEKLFF. DNA of the CDR3: TGCGCCAGCAGCTCGGGTGGGATGGGTGAAAAACTGTTTTTT. The full variable domain, with the rest looked up from reference TRBV5-1 and TRBJ1-4, is KAGVTQTPRYLIKTRGQQVTLSCSPISGHRSVSWYQQTPGQGLQFLFEYFSETQRNKGNFPGRFSGRQFSNSRSEMNVSTLELGDSALYLCASSSGGMGEKLFFGSGTQLSVL.

Note on this clone: The identical CDR3 is also encoded by other nucleotide sequences in the sample. The V gene is TRBV9, the J gene TRBJ2-2; D call uncertain. Germline V gene lookup returns CDR1 SGDLS and CDR2 YYNGEE. The germline V and J ends were trimmed by 0 bases and 4 bases, with 1 base remaining between them. The CDR3 runs 12 residues. The CDR3 sequence: CASSVGTGELFF. As DNA, the CDR3 is TGTGCCAGCAGCGTAGGCACCGGGGAGCTGTTTTTT.

The V and J genes are TRBV6-5 and TRBJ2-7; no clear D gene. The ends were cut back, 4 bases at V and 7 bases at J, with 11 bases in the middle. This CDR3 has 12 amino acids. CDR1 and CDR2 (germline): MNHEY, SVGAGI. The CDR3 spells CASSSLLGEQYF. The DNA of the CDR3 is TGTGCCAGCAGTTCCCTCTTGGGTGAGCAGTACTTC.

On this clone itself: Other DNA sequences from this sample encode an identical CDR3 as well. The V call is TRBV28, the J call TRBJ2-7; D gene unclear. V gave up 5 bases and J gave up 3 bases, with 11 bases separating them. CDR3 length equals 13 residues. Germline V gene lookup returns CDR1 MDHEN and CDR2 SYDVKM. The chain's CDR3 is CASSPGLNYEQYF. The CDR3 bases are TGTGCCAGCAGTCCCGGTTTAAACTACGAGCAGTACTTC.

The chain joins TRBV7-2 to TRBJ2-3, with no clear D. Looked up from germline, CDR1 is SGHTA and CDR2 is FQGNSA. This CDR3 is 12 amino acids long. V dropped 3 bases and J dropped 2 bases, with 3 bases sitting between them. This CDR3 reads CASSFPTDTQYF. CDR3 nucleotide sequence: TGTGCCAGCAGCTTTCCCACAGATACGCAGTATTTT.

The chain is built from TRBV2 and TRBJ2-1; a possible D gene is TRBD2 (5 bases). Germline V gene lookup returns CDR1 SNHLY and CDR2 FYNNEI. This CDR3 has 16 amino acids. The V gene lost 4 bases and the J gene lost 7 bases, with 20 bases spanning the gap. Written as DNA, the CDR3 is TGTGCCAGCAGTGTCCCGCGGGTCCCGGGTGGGAATGAGCAGTTCTTC. Its protein product is CASSVPRVPGGNEQFF.

The gene calls are TRBV19 and TRBJ1-1; 7 bases are a match to TRBD1. V dropped 9 bases and J dropped 4; count of bases not matched to a gene: 11. Germline V gene sequence: CDR1 LNHDA, CDR2 SQIVND (reference sequence). The CDR3 consists of 14 residues. CDR3 sequence reads: CASLEGAGVTEAFF. DNA for the CDR3: TGTGCCAGCCTAGAGGGGGCAGGGGTCACTGAAGCTTTCTTT.

V usage is TRBV6-5 and J usage is TRBJ2-5; either TRBD1 or TRBD2 may fit D (5 bases each). The CDR3 has 14 amino acids. The V and J ends lost 5 bases and 1 base respectively, with 11 bases between them. Germline CDR1 MNHEY, CDR2 SVGAGI. CDR3 DNA sequence: TGTGCCAGCAGTCCGGGGCCCAGCCAAGAGACCCAGTACTTC. Translation: CASSPGPSQETQYF.

The rearrangement links TRBV11-1 to TRBJ2-7, with D possibly called TRBD1 or TRBD2 (5 bases each). The CDR3 totals 15 residues. Germline V gene data show CDR1 as SGHAT and CDR2 as FQDESV (reference sequence). V lost 6 bases to trimming and J lost 4 bases, with 19 bases between them. CDR3 protein: CASSSGTVGAYEQYF. CDR3 in DNA: TGTGCCAGCAGTTCCGGGACGGTGGGAGCATACGAGCAGTACTTC.

This chain uses TRBV2 with TRBJ1-2; no reliable D call. V was pared by 5 bases and J by 3 bases, with 10 bases between. Per germline, CDR1 SNHLY and CDR2 FYNNEI. The CDR3 runs to 13 residues. CDR3 region: CASSLKRDYGYTF. In nucleotides, the CDR3 is TGTGCCAGCAGTCTAAAGCGGGACTATGGCTACACCTTC.

This chain links TRBV7-3 with TRBJ2-7, with a weak D call TRBD2 (5 bases). Trimming shortened V by 5 bases and J by 6 bases, and 14 bases separated the two germline ends. Germline values: CDR1 SGHTA, CDR2 FQGTGA. The CDR3 length is 13 residues. This chain's CDR3 is CASSPTAAGEQYF. CDR3 nucleotide sequence: TGTGCCAGCAGCCCAACGGCGGCGGGCGAGCAGTACTTC.

The rearrangement uses TRBV7-2 and TRBJ2-1; 8 bases fit TRBD2. Looked up from germline, CDR1 is SGHTA and CDR2 is FQGNSA. The CDR3 consists of 16 residues. V shed 1 base and J 6 bases; nucleotides not matched to a gene: 8. CDR3 sequence: CASSLEGTRPANEQFF. The DNA of the CDR3 is TGTGCCAGCAGCTTAGAGGGGACTAGGCCGGCCAATGAGCAGTTCTTC.

The chain links TRBV11-2 to TRBJ2-5, with TRBD2 matching over 8 bases. With V trimmed by 1 base and J by 5 bases, 3 bases remained unmatched. The CDR3 is 14 residues long. Germline V gene data show CDR1 as SGHAT and CDR2 as FQNNGV. The CDR3 bases are TGTGCCAGCAGCTTAGGTTTAGCGGGGGAGACCCAGTACTTC. It is translated as CASSLGLAGETQYF.

The genes are TRBV28 and TRBJ2-3; D not resolved. CDR1 is MDHEN, CDR2 SYDVKM, per germline. The CDR3 totals 16 residues. The V gene lost 6 bases and the J gene lost 3 bases, with 19 bases spanning the gap. The chain's CDR3 is CASSHTDRLKTDTQYF. The CDR3 DNA sequence: TGTGCCAGCAGCCACACGGACCGTCTAAAAACAGATACGCAGTATTTT.

This clone was recorded only once. The genes are TRBV18 and TRBJ1-5, with 7 bases fitting TRBD1. Per the germline V gene, CDR1 is KGHSH and CDR2 is LQKENI. Trimming cost V 4 bases and J 5 bases; bases outside gene matches: 8. The CDR3 has 15 amino acids. CDR3 sequence (DNA): TGTGCCAGCTCACTGGGGGCAGGACAGGATCAGCCCCAGCATTTT. It translates to CASSLGAGQDQPQHF.

The rearrangement joins TRBV2 to TRBJ1-2; D remains ambiguous. CDR3 length: 11 residues. The germline V and J ends were trimmed by 6 bases and 5 bases, with 7 bases remaining between them. Germline loops: CDR1 SNHLY, CDR2 FYNNEI. This chain's CDR3 is CASSPLYGYTF. The CDR3 bases are TGTGCCAGCAGCCCGTTATATGGCTACACCTTC.

The J gene is TRBJ1-4, the V gene TRBV28; the D is unclear. The V gene's germline CDR1 is MDHEN and CDR2 SYDVKM. V was shortened by 3 bases and J by 8 bases, with 13 bases between the two germline ends. The CDR3 extends over 14 amino acids. In DNA form, the CDR3 reads TGTGCCAGCAGTTTTTCCGAGGGTTCGGAAAAACTGTTTTTT. Translated: CASSFSEGSEKLFF.

V gene TRBV11-3 combines with J gene TRBJ2-1, with 11 bases identical to TRBD1. Trimming at V came to 5 bases and at J to 5 bases, leaving 8 bases not matched to a gene. Germline CDR1 SGHNT, CDR2 YENEEA. The CDR3 covers 16 residues. In nucleotides, the CDR3 is TGTGCCAGCAGCGAAAGGACAGGGGGCATCAACAATGAGCAGTTCTTC. Translating it yields CASSERTGGINNEQFF.

The chain couples TRBV7-9 to TRBJ2-7; D gene ambiguous. This CDR3 has 12 residues. The germline V gene encodes CDR1 SEHNR and CDR2 FQNEAQ (reference sequence). The V gene lost 1 base and the J gene lost 2 bases, with 3 bases spanning the gap. The CDR3 coding sequence is TGTGCCAGCAGCTTAGGGGCCTACGAGCAGTACTTC. Protein sequence: CASSLGAYEQYF. Full variable domain (missing parts from reference TRBV7-9 and TRBJ2-7): DTGVSQNPRHKITKRGQNVTFRCDPISEHNRLYWYRQTLGQGPEFLTYFQNEAQLEKSRLLSDRFSAERPKGSFSTLEIQRTEQGDSAMYLCASSLGAYEQYFGPGTRLTVT.

The chain carries TRBV6-1 and TRBJ1-1; D may be TRBD1 (6 bases). The V end lost 3 bases, the J end lost 1 base, and 12 bases lay between the germline ends. The CDR3 is 15 residues long. Germline CDR1 is MNHNS and CDR2 is SASEGT. CDR3 nucleotides: TGTGCCAGCAGTGACCTTGAACAGGGGAACACTGAAGCTTTCTTT. Amino acids: CASSDLEQGNTEAFF.

The J gene is TRBJ2-3, the V gene TRBV7-8, with D unclear. Germline lookup yields CDR1 SGHVS and CDR2 FQNEAQ. This CDR3 is 16 amino acids long. The V end was cut by 5 bases, the J end by 3 bases, with 18 bases between. CDR3 residues: CASSPEVDLLTDTQYF. CDR3 nucleotides: TGTGCCAGCAGCCCAGAGGTAGATCTACTTACAGATACGCAGTATTTT.

The chain recombines TRBV12-3 or TRBV12-4 with TRBJ2-7; possibly TRBD1 for D (6 bases). V lost 1 base, J lost 3 bases, and 7 bases lay in between. CDR3 length equals 13 residues. CDR3 nucleotides: TGTGCCAGCAGTTTAGGGACAGACTACGAGCAGTACTTC. This encodes CASSLGTDYEQYF.